This T cell receptor beta chain stems from a study of T cell responses to AZD1222 COVID-19 vaccine. Generated by immunoSEQ multiplex PCR, the TCRdb table keeps only in-frame clones and is missing some. The profile shows 120,000 to 150,000 clones, 90% of them singletons. Study results and caveats: Baseline serology detected seropositivity in only six or seven AZD1222 recipients. Sampling that yielded the repertoires occurred only after the peak T cell response. Dominant CD4 TCR responses targeted spike regions 160-218 and 743-854. White British people made up most donors, females outnumbered males, and clonal diversity was possibly underestimated.

Trimming removed 4 bases at V and 6 bases at J, with 13 bases between. Germline V lookup: CDR1 SGHVS, CDR2 FQNEAQ. This CDR3 is 14 amino acids long. Concerning this clone: What it binds is not known.

V gene TRBV7-8 combines with J gene TRBJ1-5, with D hard to call. Sample: peripheral blood, taken 28 days after the second AZD1222 dose. The clonotype was recovered from an adult who received the AZD1222 COVID-19 vaccine. CDR3 sequence reads: CASSSSGSIQPQHF. CDR3 nucleotide sequence: TGTGCCAGCAGCTCCTCCGGATCCATTCAGCCCCAGCATTTT.